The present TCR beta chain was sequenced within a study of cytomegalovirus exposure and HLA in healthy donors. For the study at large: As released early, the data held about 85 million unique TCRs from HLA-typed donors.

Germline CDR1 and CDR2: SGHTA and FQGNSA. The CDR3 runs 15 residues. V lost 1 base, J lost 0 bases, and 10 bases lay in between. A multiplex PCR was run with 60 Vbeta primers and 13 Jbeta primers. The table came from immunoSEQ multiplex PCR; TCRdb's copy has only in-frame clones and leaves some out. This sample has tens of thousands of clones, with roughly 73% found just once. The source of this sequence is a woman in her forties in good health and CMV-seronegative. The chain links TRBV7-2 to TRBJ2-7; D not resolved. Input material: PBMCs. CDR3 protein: CASSLGEFSSYEQYF. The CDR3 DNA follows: TGTGCCAGCAGCTTAGGCGAATTTAGCTCCTACGAGCAGTACTTC.